The source of this T cell receptor (beta chain) is a study of PD-L1 blockade in urothelial cancer. Study-level information: Samples of blood were analyzed 3 weeks (second dose) and 6 weeks after treatment start.

Time point specified: pretreatment peripheral blood. Patients had urothelial carcinoma that was locally advanced or metastatic. The germline gives CDR1 MNHNS, CDR2 SASEGT. There are 15 residues in the CDR3. Losses at the gene ends were 6 bases for V and 0 bases for J; bases not matched to a gene: 4. Synthetic TCR analog templates were spiked into all PCRs individually. The assay was immunoSEQ multiplex PCR, and TCRdb's table has in-frame clones only and misses some. The sample records tens of thousands of clones, roughly 80% being singletons. The clonotype comes from a man aged 65 to 79 with urothelial cancer. The chain couples TRBV6-1 to TRBJ1-3, with TRBD1 matching 8 bases. Source: PBMCs, taken around atezolizumab (anti-PD-L1) treatment. DNA of the CDR3: TGTGCCAGCAGGCGGGACAGGAACTCTGGAAACACCATATATTTT. Amino acids: CASRRDRNSGNTIYF.